Here is one TCR beta chain with its context. The V gene lost 0 bases and the J gene lost 4 bases, with 7 bases spanning the gap. The CDR3 runs 13 residues. From germline, CDR1 is SGHRS and CDR2 YFSETQ. Semi-nested PCR with Nested Universal Primer A followed constant-region reverse priming of full-length variable regions. Each CDR3 protein is one row after TCRdb ran MiXCR on the 5' RACE reads. The table lists tens of thousands of distinct CDR3 sequences, less than 30% of them singletons. The sorted Tregs were CD4+CD25+CD127-/low cells. The clonotype was recovered from a female donor with breast cancer. The rearrangement uses TRBV5-1 and TRBJ1-2; possibly TRBD1 for D (5 bases). Sequencing was carried out using tumor-infiltrating Tregs sorted from the breast tumor. CDR3 bases: TGCGCCAGCAGCTTGGAAGGGACCTATGGCTACACCTTC. Translated: CASSLEGTYGYTF.